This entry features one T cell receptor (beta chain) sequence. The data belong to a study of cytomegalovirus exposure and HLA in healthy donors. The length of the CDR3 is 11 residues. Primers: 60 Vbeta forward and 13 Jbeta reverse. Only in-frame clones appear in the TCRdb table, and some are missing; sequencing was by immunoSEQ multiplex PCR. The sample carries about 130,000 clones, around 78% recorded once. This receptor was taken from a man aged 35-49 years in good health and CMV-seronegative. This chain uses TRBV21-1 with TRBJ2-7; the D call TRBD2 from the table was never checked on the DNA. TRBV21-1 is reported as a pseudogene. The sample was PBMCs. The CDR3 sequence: CATPGRGEQYF. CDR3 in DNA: TGTGCCACGCCGGGTCGGGGTGAGCAGTACTTC.